The 2 T cell receptor beta chains in this list originate from one sample, sequenced in a study of Ad26.COV2.S vaccination and SARS-CoV-2 variants. The treatment: some 20 received Ad26.COV2.S at low or high dose, single or two shots; 5 received placebo; per-sample allocation not given. Repertoires come from day 63 after the first vaccine or placebo injection. Libraries were prepared by immunoSEQ multiplex PCR; TCRdb keeps only in-frame clonotypes and omits some of them. The sample holds about 680,000 clones, more than 70% seen once. The sample in question was peripheral blood, obtained in a trial of Ad26.COV2.S vaccine versus placebo. The source is a person aged 18 to 59 who received the Ad26.COV2.S COVID-19 vaccine or a placebo.

V usage is TRBV3-1 (or the pseudogene TRBV3-2) and J usage is TRBJ1-3; 7 bases are a match to TRBD1. The CDR3 is made up of 14 amino acids. CDR1 and CDR2 from the germline V gene are LGHDT and YNNKEL (reference sequence). The V segment lost 7 bases and the J segment 8 bases; nucleotides outside the gene matches: 11. This chain's CDR3 is CASKRTGHGDTIYF. CDR3 nucleotide sequence: TGTGCCAGCAAAAGGACAGGCCACGGGGACACCATATATTTT.

This clone was counted between two and nine times. The chain employs TRBV19 and TRBJ2-2, with D perhaps matching TRBD1 (5 bases). The CDR3 has 13 residues. CDR1 LNHDA and CDR2 SQIVND come from the germline V gene (reference sequence). The V end was cut by 5 bases, the J end by 1 base, with 5 bases between. As DNA, the CDR3 is TGTGCCAGTAGTGACAGGAACACCGGGGAGCTGTTTTTT. Protein: CASSDRNTGELFF.